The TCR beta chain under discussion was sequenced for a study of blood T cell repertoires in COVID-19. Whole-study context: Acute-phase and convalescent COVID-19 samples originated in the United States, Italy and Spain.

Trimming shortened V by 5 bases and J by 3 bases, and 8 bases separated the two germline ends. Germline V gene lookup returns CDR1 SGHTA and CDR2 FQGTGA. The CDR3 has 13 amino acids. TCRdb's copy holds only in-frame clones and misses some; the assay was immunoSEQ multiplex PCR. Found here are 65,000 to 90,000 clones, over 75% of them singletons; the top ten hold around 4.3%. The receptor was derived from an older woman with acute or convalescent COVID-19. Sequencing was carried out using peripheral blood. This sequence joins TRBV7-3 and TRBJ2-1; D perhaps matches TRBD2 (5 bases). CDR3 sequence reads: CASSPRDYNEQFF. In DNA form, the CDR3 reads TGTGCCAGCAGCCCCCGGGACTACAATGAGCAGTTCTTC.